This entry lists 12 T cell receptor beta chains sequenced from one sample in a study of T cell responses to AZD1222 COVID-19 vaccine. The assay was immunoSEQ multiplex PCR, and TCRdb's table has in-frame clones only and misses some. The sample includes approximately 120,000 clones, roughly 92% of them seen just once. The material was peripheral blood, obtained on day 0 of AZD1222 vaccination. The receptors here all came from an adult in good health.

The chain uses TRBV12-5 and TRBJ1-2; D is possibly TRBD1 (5 bases). The CDR3 is made up of 14 amino acids. Between the trimmed V and J ends, which lost 6 bases and 2 bases, there was a span of 13 bases. Germline V CDR1 and CDR2: LGHNT, FRNRAP. The CDR3 nucleotides are TGTGCTAGTGGCGAGGGGAGAGGCAACTATGGCTACACCTTC. Amino acids: CASGEGRGNYGYTF.

This sequence joins TRBV10-3 and TRBJ1-3; D unresolved. Germline CDR1 and CDR2: ENHRY and SYGVKD. The CDR3 runs 14 residues. The V end was cut by 8 bases, the J end by 1 base, with 12 bases between. CDR3 nucleotide sequence: TGTGCCATCGCCGACATAAGGTCTGGAAACACCATATATTTT. It is translated as CAIADIRSGNTIYF.

The V gene is TRBV4-1, the J gene TRBJ1-5; possibly TRBD1 for D (6 bases). In germline, CDR1 is MGHRA, CDR2 YSYEKL. The length of the CDR3 is 15 residues. Between the trimmed V and J ends, which lost 1 base and 1 base, there was a span of 8 bases. In DNA form, the CDR3 reads TGCGCCAGCAGCCAAGGCAGGGGAAGCAATCAGCCCCAGCATTTT. Translated: CASSQGRGSNQPQHF.

The chain has TRBV7-2 and TRBJ2-1; a possible D gene is TRBD1 (6 bases). Germline V lookup: CDR1 SGHTA, CDR2 FQGNSA. V was shortened by 6 bases and J by 4 bases, with 19 bases between the two germline ends. This CDR3 spans 16 amino acids. This CDR3 reads CASRPRQVPLYNEQFF. For the CDR3, the DNA is TGTGCCAGCAGACCCAGACAGGTTCCCCTTTACAATGAGCAGTTCTTC.

CDR3 sequence: CSVGGQQNTEAFF. CDR3 DNA sequence: TGCAGCGTCGGAGGACAGCAGAACACTGAAGCTTTCTTT. V is TRBV29-1 and J is TRBJ1-1; weak D call: TRBD1 (6 bases). CDR3 length: 13 amino acids. V lost 6 bases to trimming and J lost 1 base, with 12 bases between them. CDR1 and CDR2 from the germline V gene are SQVTM and ANQGSEA. Full variable domain (outside the CDR3, taken from reference TRBV29-1 and TRBJ1-1): SAVISQKPSRDICQRGTSLTIQCQVDSQVTMMFWYRQQPGQSLTLIATANQGSEATYESGFVIDKFPISRPNLTFSTLTVSNMSPEDSSIYLCSVGGQQNTEAFFGQGTRLTVV.

The genes are TRBV9 and TRBJ2-2, with D possibly TRBD1 on 5 matching bases. Deletions cut 0 bases from V and 5 bases from J, with 11 bases between. In germline, CDR1 is SGDLS, CDR2 YYNGEE. The CDR3 length is 15 residues. The chain's CDR3 is CASSVGGQSTGELFF. CDR3 DNA: TGTGCCAGCAGCGTAGGGGGCCAGTCTACCGGGGAGCTGTTTTTT.

The chain is built from TRBV9 and TRBJ2-7; tentative D call: TRBD1 (5 bases). This CDR3 has 14 residues. The germline V gene has CDR1 SGDLS and CDR2 YYNGEE. V gave up 4 bases and J gave up 2 bases, with 13 bases separating them. CDR3 sequence: CASSPQPGTYEQYF. In DNA form, the CDR3 reads TGTGCCAGCAGCCCACAACCAGGGACCTACGAGCAGTACTTC.

The rearrangement links TRBV5-4 to TRBJ1-6; D uncertain. Per germline, CDR1 SGHNT and CDR2 YYREEE (reference sequence). The CDR3 sequence is 18 residues long. Deletions cut 0 bases from V and 0 bases from J, with 13 bases between. The CDR3 DNA sequence: TGTGCCAGCAGCTTGGGCGTGCTCACCCACTCCTATAATTCACCCCTCCACTTT. Its translation is CASSLGVLTHSYNSPLHF.

This clone appeared once. The chain carries TRBV5-5 and TRBJ2-2; 9 nucleotides agree with TRBD2. Germline values: CDR1 SGHKS, CDR2 YYEKEE (reference sequence). The J segment lost 4 bases and the V segment lost 4 bases, leaving 11 bases of the junction unmatched. The CDR3 length is 17 residues. This chain's CDR3 is CASSRVASGDLTGELFF. CDR3 bases: TGTGCCAGCAGCAGGGTGGCTAGCGGGGACCTCACCGGGGAGCTGTTTTTT.

The V gene is TRBV29-1, the J gene TRBJ1-1; perhaps TRBD1 as D (6 bases). Germline-derived CDR1 and CDR2 are SQVTM and ANQGSEA. The CDR3 totals 16 residues. With 0 bases removed from V and 6 bases from J, the gap between germline ends came to 20 bases. The CDR3 region is CSVEDLRGGDGAEAFF. CDR3 nucleotides: TGCAGCGTTGAAGACCTTAGGGGGGGTGACGGTGCTGAAGCTTTCTTT.

The V gene is TRBV19, the J gene TRBJ1-2, with D unresolved. This CDR3 spans 12 amino acids. Germline CDR1 is LNHDA and CDR2 is SQIVND (reference sequence). V lost 7 bases and J lost 3, with 9 bases in between. The CDR3 here is CASMDGDYGYTF. The CDR3 DNA follows: TGTGCCAGTATGGACGGAGACTATGGCTACACCTTC.

J is TRBJ2-1 and V is TRBV19, with D perhaps assigned TRBD1 or TRBD2 (5 bases each). The CDR3 totals 15 residues. Trimming cost V 1 base and J 2 bases, with 9 bases left between them. In germline, CDR1 is LNHDA, CDR2 SQIVND (reference sequence). The CDR3 loop reads CASSIGPGPYNEQFF. For the CDR3, the DNA is TGTGCCAGTAGTATAGGACCGGGACCCTACAATGAGCAGTTCTTC.